Listed below are T cell receptor beta chains from one sample, sequenced in a study of early T cells in non-severe SARS-CoV-2 infection. TCRdb reprocessed the 5' RACE reads with MiXCR, giving one entry per CDR3 protein. The sample contains about 26,000 distinct CDR3 sequences, about 3.8% of which appear only once. What was sequenced was whole blood. Receptor source: an adult who was a healthcare worker with PCR-confirmed SARS-CoV-2 infection or an uninfected control (not recorded which). The CDR3 runs from the conserved cysteine through the conserved F or W. The D gene is left open where the match is weak. Not all rows give a size; the values are once, few, many and, for expanded clones, a class.

j_call	d_call	v_call	clone_size	cdr3_aa	cdr3_nt
TRBJ1-5	TRBD1	TRBV10-3	many	CAISPQGGDSNQPQHF	TGTGCCATCAGCCCCCAGGGGGGGGATAGCAATCAGCCCCAGCATTTT
TRBJ1-5	.	TRBV6-6	.	CASLSESGGQPQHF	TGTGCCAGCCTAAGTGAAAGTGGAGGACAGCCCCAGCATTTT
TRBJ1-4	TRBD1	TRBV5-1	few	CASKIRGQLNEKLFF	TGCGCCAGCAAAATACGGGGACAGTTAAATGAAAAACTGTTTTTT
TRBJ2-2	.	TRBV7-2	many	CASSPPWTGELFF	TGTGCCAGCAGCCCCCCTTGGACCGGGGAGCTGTTTTTT
TRBJ1-2	.	TRBV20-1	few	CSASPRGGYGYTF	TGCAGTGCTAGTCCCAGGGGAGGCTATGGCTACACCTTC
TRBJ2-1	.	TRBV29-1	few	CSVVVSSAGEQFF	TGCAGCGTTGTAGTGTCCAGCGCCGGGGAGCAGTTCTTC
TRBJ1-2	.	TRBV10-3	many	CAISGNRDDYGYTF	TGTGCCATCAGTGGAAACAGGGACGACTATGGCTACACCTTC
TRBJ2-7	TRBD2	TRBV7-2	many	CASSLVGLAGVEQYF	TGTGCCAGCAGCTTAGTGGGACTAGCGGGAGTGGAGCAGTACTTC
TRBJ2-2	TRBD1	TRBV6-1	many	CASSRTGGTGELFF	TGTGCCAGCAGCCGGACAGGGGGGACCGGGGAGCTGTTTTTT
TRBJ2-1	TRBD2	TRBV12-3/TRBV12-4	many	CASSFGTSGSVSYNEQFF	TGTGCCAGCAGTTTTGGGACTAGCGGGAGTGTATCCTACAATGAGCAGTTCTTC
TRBJ2-3	.	TRBV27	many	CASTLRRGYADTQYF	TGTGCCAGCACCCTGCGGAGGGGCTATGCAGATACGCAGTATTTT
TRBJ2-1	.	TRBV20-1	many	CSARPYSGTYNEQFF	TGCAGTGCTAGACCATATTCCGGGACATACAATGAGCAGTTCTTC
TRBJ2-6	.	TRBV29-1	few	CSVETGANILTF	TGCAGCGTTGAGACCGGGGCCAACATCCTGACTTTC
TRBJ2-5	TRBD1	TRBV3-1	.	CASSQEHRGTQYF	TGTGCCAGCAGCCAAGAACACAGGGGGACCCAGTACTTC
TRBJ1-4	TRBD1	TRBV20-1	many	CSARSRGQIGEKLFF	TGCAGTGCTAGAAGCCGGGGACAGATAGGGGAAAAACTGTTTTTT
TRBJ2-2	.	TRBV12-3/TRBV12-4	many	CASSLSINTGELFF	TGTGCCAGCAGTTTAAGCATAAACACCGGGGAGCTGTTTTTT
TRBJ2-3	.	TRBV7-9	many	CASSPGTDTQYF	TGTGCCAGCAGCCCCGGCACAGATACGCAGTATTTT
TRBJ2-2	TRBD2	TRBV6-6	many	CASSTGLAGVVPGELFF	TGTGCCAGCAGTACGGGACTAGCGGGAGTTGTTCCCGGGGAGCTGTTTTTT
TRBJ1-5	.	TRBV20-1	many	CSARTDPYQPQHF	TGCAGTGCTAGGACAGACCCGTATCAGCCCCAGCATTTT
TRBJ1-1	.	TRBV7-3	many	CASSLAGSNTEAFF	TGTGCCAGCAGCTTAGCAGGATCGAACACTGAAGCTTTCTTT
TRBJ2-7	TRBD2	TRBV20-1	few	CSANSALEGGAYEQYF	TGCAGTGCTAACTCCGCTCTCGAGGGAGGGGCCTACGAGCAGTACTTC
TRBJ2-3	TRBD2	TRBV24-1	.	CATSDPSRAGGTDTQYF	TGTGCCACCAGTGACCCGAGTCGAGCGGGAGGTACAGATACGCAGTATTTT
TRBJ1-2	.	TRBV5-1	many	CASSLDGPGPYGYTF	TGCGCCAGCAGCTTGGATGGCCCGGGGCCCTATGGCTACACCTTC
TRBJ2-3	.	TRBV5-1	many	CASSLETDTDTQYF	TGCGCCAGCAGCTTGGAGACAGACACAGATACGCAGTATTTT
TRBJ2-1	TRBD1	TRBV11-2	many	CASSSRDRGLNEQFF	TGTGCCAGCAGCTCCCGGGACAGGGGGCTGAATGAGCAGTTCTTC
TRBJ1-4	.	TRBV10-3	many	CAIRAGTPDEKLFF	TGTGCCATCAGGGCCGGGACACCTGATGAAAAACTGTTTTTT
TRBJ2-7	.	TRBV10-3	.	CAISDGKDSPREQYF	TGTGCCATCAGTGATGGTAAGGACAGCCCTCGGGAGCAGTACTTC
TRBJ2-4	.	TRBV3-1	few	CASSQEGGSSIQYF	TGTGCCAGCAGCCAAGAGGGGGGTTCTTCAATTCAGTACTTC
TRBJ2-5	.	TRBV5-1	few	CASTDRGPTYF	TGCGCCAGCACCGATCGGGGACCAACCTACTTC
TRBJ2-1	.	TRBV2	many	CASTRDTYNEQFF	TGTGCCAGCACGCGCGATACCTACAATGAGCAGTTCTTC
TRBJ2-2	TRBD1	TRBV5-8	many	CASSSGQSYTGELFF	TGTGCCAGCAGCTCGGGACAGAGCTACACCGGGGAGCTGTTTTTT
TRBJ1-5	.	TRBV29-1	many	CSAGTASGQPQHF	TGCAGCGCCGGGACGGCCTCGGGGCAGCCCCAGCATTTT
TRBJ2-1	TRBD2	TRBV5-5	.	CASSFVTSGNDEQFF	TGTGCCAGCAGCTTTGTGACTAGCGGGAACGATGAGCAGTTCTTC
TRBJ2-5	.	TRBV6-5	many	CASTGTSETQYF	TGTGCCAGCACAGGAACATCTGAGACCCAGTACTTC
TRBJ2-1	TRBD1	TRBV12-3/TRBV12-4	few	CASNFDRGGNEQFF	TGTGCCAGCAACTTTGACAGGGGCGGCAATGAGCAGTTCTTC
TRBJ1-1	.	TRBV4-1	.	CASSHYVLLNTEAFF	TGCGCCAGCAGCCACTACGTCCTTCTGAACACTGAAGCTTTCTTT
TRBJ2-2	.	TRBV19	few	CASSMLGAPNTGELFF	TGTGCCAGTAGTATGTTAGGAGCGCCCAACACCGGGGAGCTGTTTTTT
TRBJ2-7	TRBD1	TRBV29-1	.	CSVRGQGDYEQYF	TGCAGCGTTAGGGGACAGGGGGACTACGAGCAGTACTTC
TRBJ2-1	TRBD2	TRBV20-1	many	CSARLLLADSYNEQFF	TGCAGTGCTAGGTTGTTACTAGCGGACTCCTACAATGAGCAGTTCTTC
TRBJ2-3	TRBD1	TRBV7-9	many	CASSSTGADTQYF	TGTGCCAGCAGCTCTACAGGGGCAGATACGCAGTATTTT
TRBJ2-1	.	TRBV27	many	CASSFPAKGSSYNEQFF	TGTGCCAGCAGTTTCCCGGCTAAGGGGAGCTCCTACAATGAGCAGTTCTTC
TRBJ2-3	.	TRBV7-3	many	CASSSGTYTDTQYF	TGTGCCAGCAGTTCCGGGACTTACACAGATACGCAGTATTTT